Each of the 20 T cell receptor beta chains below was sequenced from the same sample in a study of early T cells in non-severe SARS-CoV-2 infection. TCRdb fed the 5' RACE reads into MiXCR, producing one record per CDR3 protein. The sample includes roughly 55,000 distinct CDR3 sequences, approximately 6.7% of them seen just once. The source material was whole blood. Every receptor here comes from an adult who was a healthcare worker with PCR-confirmed SARS-CoV-2 infection or an uninfected control (not recorded which).

The chain carries TRBV4-3 and TRBJ2-3; D uncertain. Trimming took 0 bases from V and 3 from J, leaving 13 bases between them. CDR3 length: 16 residues. The germline V gene encodes CDR1 LGHNA and CDR2 YSLEER. CDR3 residues: CASSQDLQVRTDTQYF. For the CDR3, the DNA is TGCGCCAGCAGCCAAGACTTGCAGGTCAGGACAGATACGCAGTATTTT.

This chain links TRBV4-3 with TRBJ2-3; TRBD2 aligns across 13 bases. Looked up from germline, CDR1 is LGHNA and CDR2 is YSLEER. This CDR3 spans 16 amino acids. V was pared by 4 bases and J by 4 bases, with 5 bases of the junction left unmatched. CDR3 coding DNA: TGCGCCAGCAGCCTCCGACTAGCGGGGGGACCAGATACGCAGTATTTT. Translating gives CASSLRLAGGPDTQYF.

The chain uses TRBV12-3 or TRBV12-4 and TRBJ2-1; 9 bases line up with TRBD1. This CDR3 is built from 14 residues. The V and J ends lost 5 bases and 9 bases, in that order; junction bases with no gene match: 8. CDR3 coding DNA: TGTGCCAGCAGTATCCGGGACAGGGTGGCTGAGCAGTTCTTC. Translating it yields CASSIRDRVAEQFF.

This clonotype appeared many times. The chain carries TRBV15 and TRBJ1-1; D call uncertain. The CDR3 covers 13 residues. V was shortened by 1 base and J by 2 bases, with 5 bases between the two germline ends. The V gene's germline CDR1 is LNHNV and CDR2 YYDKDF (reference sequence). The CDR3 DNA follows: TGTGCCACCAGCAGAGGTGGTAACACTGAAGCTTTCTTT. Translated: CATSRGGNTEAFF.

This clonotype was counted ten times or more. The chain couples TRBV5-1 to TRBJ2-3; D not resolved. V gave up 4 bases and J gave up 0 bases, with 12 bases separating them. CDR1 is SGHRS, CDR2 YFSETQ, per germline. CDR3 length equals 15 residues. The CDR3 nucleotides are TGCGCCAGCAGCCCTCATTCGTCGAGCACAGATACGCAGTATTTT. This encodes CASSPHSSSTDTQYF.

The chain carries TRBV6-5 and TRBJ2-3, with 12 bases identical to TRBD2. The CDR3 length is 17 residues. The germline V gene has CDR1 MNHEY and CDR2 SVGAGI. V lost 5 bases and J lost 6; bases outside the gene matches: 12. The CDR3 here is CASSRSSGGAFPDTQYF. In nucleotides, the CDR3 is TGTGCCAGCAGTCGATCTAGCGGGGGGGCCTTTCCTGATACGCAGTATTTT.

This clonotype was counted many times. J is TRBJ2-1 and V is TRBV20-1; D is uncertain. This CDR3 is 12 amino acids long. Between the trimmed V and J ends, which lost 2 bases and 9 bases, there was a span of 11 bases. Germline V lookup: CDR1 DFQATT, CDR2 SNEGSKA (reference sequence). Here the CDR3 reads CSARFTEGEQFF. CDR3 nucleotide sequence: TGCAGTGCTAGATTCACTGAAGGTGAGCAGTTCTTC.

The sample holds many counts of this clonotype. V and J are TRBV6-6 and TRBJ2-3; D perhaps matches TRBD1 (6 bases). The length of the CDR3 is 16 residues. Trimming removed 6 bases from V and 0 bases from J, with 16 bases in between. Looked up from germline, CDR1 is MNHNY and CDR2 is SVGAGI (reference sequence). The CDR3 nucleotides read TGTGCCAGCAGATACGACAGGTCCTCTAGCACAGATACGCAGTATTTT. It yields the protein CASRYDRSSSTDTQYF.

This clonotype was seen many times. The chain couples TRBV7-2 to TRBJ1-4; possible D gene TRBD1, 6 bases. This CDR3 spans 12 amino acids. Germline V gene lookup returns CDR1 SGHTA and CDR2 FQGNSA. Trimming pared 3 bases from V and 8 bases from J, leaving 7 bases between. CDR3 sequence (DNA): TGTGCCAGCAGCTTCGGGGGCGAAAAACTGTTTTTT. Translated, it gives CASSFGGEKLFF.

This clonotype has ten or more counts. V and J are TRBV7-2 and TRBJ1-6; D may be TRBD1 (6 bases). The V and J ends lost 0 bases and 8 bases respectively, with 11 bases between them. Germline CDR1 SGHTA, CDR2 FQGNSA. The CDR3 runs to 15 residues. The chain's CDR3 is CASSLAGRGYSPLHF. The CDR3 DNA sequence: TGTGCCAGCAGCTTAGCAGGCAGGGGATATTCACCCCTCCACTTT.

The chain employs TRBV19 and TRBJ2-1; TRBD2 is a possible D gene (6 bases). CDR3 length: 14 residues. The V end was cut by 6 bases, the J end by 3 bases, with 12 bases between. Germline V lookup: CDR1 LNHDA, CDR2 SQIVND (reference sequence). The CDR3: CASRLGEVYNEQFF. DNA of the CDR3: TGTGCCAGTAGACTCGGGGAGGTCTACAATGAGCAGTTCTTC. Looking up the rest from reference TRBV19 and TRBJ2-1 gives the full variable domain: DGGITQSPKYLFRKEGQNVTLSCEQNLNHDAMYWYRQDPGQGLRLIYYSQIVNDFQKGDIAEGYSVSREKKESFPLTVTSAQKNPTAFYLCASRLGEVYNEQFFGPGTRLTVL.

This clonotype was picked up many times. Here the CDR3 DNA reads TGTGCCAGCAGTTCAGGGACTATCATCCAAGAGACCCAGTACTTC. Protein: CASSSGTIIQETQYF. The genes are TRBV6-2 or TRBV6-3 and TRBJ2-5, with 7 bases that match TRBD2. Losses at the gene ends were 4 bases for V and 1 base for J; bases not matched to a gene: 6. The CDR3 is 15 residues long. CDR1 and CDR2 from the germline V gene are MNHEY and SVGEGT.

This clonotype was detected many times. The rearrangement links TRBV12-3 or TRBV12-4 to TRBJ1-3, with 12 positions matching TRBD1. There are 14 residues in the CDR3. The ends lost 6 bases at V and 8 bases at J; junction bases unmatched: 5. The CDR3 nucleotides read TGTGCCAGCAGAGGGACAGGGGGCACAGACACCATATATTTT. It yields the protein CASRGTGGTDTIYF.

Ten or more counts support this clonotype. V is TRBV12-3 or TRBV12-4 and J is TRBJ2-5; D gene ambiguous. V dropped 1 base and J dropped 2 bases, with 2 bases sitting between them. This CDR3 comprises 12 residues. CDR3 protein: CASSLEQETQYF. Here the CDR3 DNA reads TGTGCCAGCAGTTTAGAACAAGAGACCCAGTACTTC.

This clonotype was observed at least ten times. This sequence joins TRBV7-6 and TRBJ1-6; a possible D gene is TRBD1 (5 bases). Germline V gives CDR1 SGHVS, CDR2 FNYEAQ. The germline V and J ends were trimmed by 5 bases and 7 bases, with 12 bases remaining between them. The CDR3 totals 14 residues. CDR3: CASSAGTENSPLHF. In nucleotides, the CDR3 is TGTGCCAGCAGCGCAGGGACGGAAAATTCACCCCTCCACTTT. Full variable domain (outside the CDR3, taken from reference TRBV7-6 and TRBJ1-6): GAGVSQSPRYKVTKRGQDVALRCDPISGHVSLYWYRQALGQGPEFLTYFNYEAQQDKSGLPNDRFSAERPEGSISTLTIQRTEQRDSAMYRCASSAGTENSPLHFGNGTRLTVT.

The table lists this clonotype with many counts. The chain joins TRBV11-2 to TRBJ2-7; no clear D gene. Germline CDR1 is SGHAT and CDR2 is FQNNGV. CDR3 size: 15 residues. The ends were cut back, 4 bases at V and 2 bases at J, with 15 bases in the middle. The CDR3 here is CASSSNRRPTYEQYF. Here the CDR3 DNA reads TGTGCCAGCAGCTCTAATAGACGCCCTACCTACGAGCAGTACTTC. Drawing the rest from reference TRBV11-2 and TRBJ2-7, the complete variable domain is EAGVAQSPRYKIIEKRQSVAFWCNPISGHATLYWYQQILGQGPKLLIQFQNNGVVDDSQLPKDRFSAERLKGVDSTLKIQPAKLEDSAVYLCASSSNRRPTYEQYFGPGTRLTVT.

This clonotype was observed many times. V usage is TRBV6-5 and J usage is TRBJ1-6; tentative D call: TRBD1 (5 bases). Germline lookup yields CDR1 MNHEY and CDR2 SVGAGI. Trimming pared 1 base from V and 12 bases from J, leaving 16 bases between. The length of the CDR3 is 15 residues. This chain's CDR3 is CASSYFLGTGEPLHF. The DNA for the CDR3 is TGTGCCAGCAGTTACTTTCTAGGGACGGGGGAACCCCTCCACTTT.

At least ten counts were recorded for this clonotype. The rearrangement uses TRBV12-3 or TRBV12-4 and TRBJ2-5, with 14 nucleotides matching TRBD2. This CDR3 has 16 residues. Trimming at V came to 6 bases and at J to 6 bases, leaving 9 bases not matched to a gene. CDR3 in amino acids: CASSIGLAGGGKTQYF. CDR3 DNA: TGTGCCAGCAGCATCGGACTAGCGGGGGGCGGAAAGACCCAGTACTTC.

The chain carries TRBV3-1 and TRBJ2-4; D might be TRBD2 (6 bases). Trimming cost V 4 bases and J 0 bases, with 7 bases left between them. The germline CDR1 and CDR2 sequences are LGHDT and YNNKEL (reference sequence). The length of the CDR3 is 14 residues. Here the CDR3 DNA reads TGTGCCAGCAGCCGGGGAGGAGCCAAAAACATTCAGTACTTC. Translated: CASSRGGAKNIQYF.

Many counts were recorded for this clonotype. The rearrangement uses TRBV5-5 and TRBJ1-2, with TRBD1 identical over 8 bases. The J segment lost 4 bases and the V segment lost 5 bases, leaving 7 bases of the junction unmatched. Germline V gene data show CDR1 as SGHKS and CDR2 as YYEKEE (reference sequence). This CDR3 is built from 14 residues. CDR3 DNA: TGTGCCAGCAGGGGCGGACAGGGATTCTATGGCTACACCTTC. Translated, it gives CASRGGQGFYGYTF.